The TCR beta chain under discussion was sequenced for a study of immune aging and cytomegalovirus after organ transplant (dated by TCRdb to 2020 to 2023). Concerning the study at large: Three-drug immunosuppression with prednisone, tacrolimus, and mycophenolate was given to all transplant recipients. General study outcomes and caveats: Following viremia, cells with an aged phenotype rose post-transplant no matter the clone size, with the increase showing up earlier in large clones (days 200-264) than in small clones. CD57 was not measured in the sequencing data, so a conservative gene-based aging definition was used instead. Large clones contained a bigger proportion of TEMRA cells, and over time the seven largest clones (about 1,900 cells) picked up aged and TEMRA cells and lost TCM cells.

Explained via the paper, the time point label denotes: five sample-tagged time points from pre-transplant (day -1) to day 368 post-transplant, pooled. Thawed PBMC were stimulated with a CMV IE-1 overlapping peptide library for 12 hours, with no transport inhibitors added. After thawing, cells rested overnight before stimulation in R10 medium with CD28/CD49d costimulation. The IE-1 peptide library was composed of 15-amino-acid peptides with overlaps of 11 amino acids. Samples from each time point were barcoded using BD Single-Cell Multiplexing Kit Sample Tags, then pooled and stained with oligo-conjugated anti-CD45RA and sorting antibodies. A BD FACSAria III was used to sort CMV-responsive CD8+CD137+ and CD4+CD154+ T cells at 4-way purity. Blood samples were drawn into EDTA vacutainers and processed by Ficoll gradient within 1-24 hours. The method was single-cell sequencing. TCRdb records Illumina NovaSeq 6000 as the sequencer. The BD Rhapsody Targeted mRNA and AbSeq Reagent Kit was used in a microwell format for cell capture and library preparation. The libraries included TCR, sample tags, AbSeq, and targeted mRNA drawn from the Human T-Cell Expression Panel together with custom TOX and TOX2 primers. An Illumina NovaSeq was used to sequence the libraries. Concerning the study's data processing: The analysis covered about 9,800 cells in total, of which some 6,900 were CD8 T cells and about 4,500 were CD8 T cells with an identifiable TCR CDR3. Raw data were processed with the BD Rhapsody Targeted Analysis Pipeline with V(D)J processing on the Seven Bridges Genomics platform. SeqGeq 1.6.0 was used for quality control, Sample Tag demultiplexing with Lex-BDSMK, clone identification with VDJ Explorer, and Seurat clustering. A clone was considered non-expanded if it made up <1% of CD8 T cells, and considered a clonal expansion if it made up >2.5% of the sample. TCRdb took the public reads, trimmed them with fastp at Q25, ran MiXCR for clone calling and kept in-frame beta chains. CDR3 protein duplicates are merged, each entry listing the most common genes and DNA. The V and J calls follow TCRdb's processing rather than the paper's. This sample has approximately 22,000 distinct CDR3 sequences in its table, and roughly a third of those were observed once. The top ten clonotypes cover less than 30% of the sample.

There are a few counts of this clonotype. This receptor's antigen is unknown. The input lacks base qualities; no much larger clone sits a single base away. Per the germline V gene (reference sequence), LNHDA is the CDR1 and SQIVND is the CDR2. From the cysteine up to the phenylalanine, the CDR3 has a length of 14 residues. Left in the record is the CDR3 DNA by itself, 42 bases read in frame from the first base. The trim is 10 bases for V and 4 bases for J, with a gap of 16 bases between the germline ends. The V and J segments used are TRBV19 and TRBJ2-2, with the D gene not clear enough to name. The material sequenced was CMV peptide-activated CD4+ and CD8+ T cells sorted from blood, taken at five time points, pooled. The intended sense of this specimen's cell subset or site label: sorted CD8+CD137+ and CD4+CD154+ T cells after around 12 h CMV IE-1 peptide stimulation. This receptor was identified in a female donor who had a heart transplant and CMV viremia. This receptor carries the CDR3 CATASRSGTGELFF. The nucleotide sequence is given as TGTGCCACCGCGTCCAGGTCGGGCACCGGGGAGCTGTTTTTT.